These 22 T cell receptor beta chains were sequenced from one sample in a study of CD8 T cells in ankylosing spondylitis (dated by TCRdb to 2015 to 2018). The research as a whole found: Blood from ankylosing spondylitis patients appeared to be characterized by a TCR beta motif composed of several highly homologous amino acid variants.

What these receptors recognize is not known. Receptor amplification or capture employed 5' RACE. This sample was sequenced with an Illumina HiSeq 2500. The public sequencing data were trimmed at Q25 with fastp and processed into clonotypes with MiXCR by TCRdb, which kept only in-frame beta chains. Identical CDR3 proteins give one entry, which carries the most common genes and DNA. The sample table shows 700,000 to 850,000 distinct CDR3 sequences, and 10% to 15% are seen once. The top ten clonotypes cover about 0.5% of the sample. The material sequenced was blood, either unsorted or a sorted T cell fraction (not recorded which). These TCRs come from a male donor with ankylosing spondylitis.

The rearrangement joins TRBV24-1 to TRBJ2-7; D possibly corresponds to TRBD1 (6 bases). Germline lookup yields CDR1 KGHDR and CDR2 SFDVKD. This CDR3 comprises 14 residues. Trimming took 5 bases from V and 0 from J, leaving 10 bases between them. The CDR3 DNA is TGTGCCACCAGTGGGACGGACAGCTCCTACGAGCAGTACTTC. It translates to CATSGTDSSYEQYF.

This chain connects TRBV11-2 to TRBJ2-7, with a tentative D call TRBD1 (5 bases). V was shortened by 2 bases and J by 6 bases, with 8 bases between the two germline ends. The CDR3 sequence is 12 residues long. Germline CDR1 reads SGHAT; CDR2 reads FQNNGV. The DNA for the CDR3 is TGTGCCAGCAGCTTAAAGGGGCTCGAGCAGTACTTC. Encoded protein: CASSLKGLEQYF.

This clonotype showed up just a few times. This chain links TRBV2 with TRBJ2-1; 11 positions match TRBD2. Germline lookup yields CDR1 SNHLY and CDR2 FYNNEI. The V gene end was trimmed by 5 bases and the J gene end by 4 bases; junction bases not matched to a gene: 4. CDR3 length equals 15 residues. In DNA form, the CDR3 reads TGTGCCAGCAGTATAGCGGGGGGGCCGTACAATGAGCAGTTCTTC. This encodes CASSIAGGPYNEQFF. Using reference TRBV2 and TRBJ2-1 for the parts outside the CDR3, the full variable domain is EPEVTQTPSHQVTQMGQEVILRCVPISNHLYFYWYRQILGQKVEFLVSFYNNEISEKSEIFDDQFSVERPDGSNFTLKIRSTKLEDSAMYFCASSIAGGPYNEQFFGPGTRLTVL.

This rearrangement joins TRBV19 to TRBJ2-1; no clear D. Germline CDR1 reads LNHDA; CDR2 reads SQIVND (reference sequence). The V end was cut by 6 bases, the J end by 9 bases, with 24 bases between. The CDR3 extends over 16 amino acids. The chain's CDR3 is CASSPGHLRLSGEQFF. In nucleotides, the CDR3 is TGTGCCAGTAGCCCGGGCCATCTCAGGCTTAGTGGTGAGCAGTTCTTC.

This clonotype was counted between two and nine times. The chain joins TRBV20-1 to TRBJ2-7; 8 bases line up with TRBD2. The CDR3 has 17 amino acids. V shed 6 bases, J shed 4 bases, and the junction held 20 bases outside the gene matches. Per the germline V gene, CDR1 is DFQATT and CDR2 is SNEGSKA (reference sequence). This chain's CDR3 is CSANGPGIGGAKYEQYF. The CDR3 DNA is TGCAGTGCCAACGGTCCGGGGATCGGGGGGGCGAAGTACGAGCAGTACTTC.

This clonotype was detected many times. V is TRBV5-6 and J is TRBJ2-2, with 8 nucleotides matching TRBD2. The CDR3 has 13 residues. Germline V lookup: CDR1 SGHDT, CDR2 YYEEEE. V lost 8 bases to trimming and J lost 6 bases; unmatched junction nucleotides: 6. The CDR3 is CASRAGVPGELFF. CDR3 sequence (DNA): TGTGCCAGTAGAGCGGGAGTACCCGGGGAGCTGTTTTTT.

The genes are TRBV15 and TRBJ1-5; D ambiguous. V was shortened by 0 bases and J by 2 bases, with 14 bases between the two germline ends. The CDR3 runs to 17 residues. The germline CDR1 and CDR2 sequences are LNHNV and YYDKDF (reference sequence). The CDR3 sequence: CATSRDIGILGNQPQHF. The CDR3 DNA is TGTGCCACCAGCAGAGATATTGGGATTTTGGGCAATCAGCCCCAGCATTTT.

The chain employs TRBV2 and TRBJ2-3; D may correspond to TRBD1 or TRBD2 (5 bases each). The CDR3 sequence is 15 residues long. CDR1 is SNHLY, CDR2 FYNNEI, per germline. V gave up 3 bases and J gave up 6 bases, with 16 bases separating them. The DNA of the CDR3 is TGTGCCAGCAGTGATTTGGCAGGGCGGGTTGATACGCAGTATTTT. Its protein is CASSDLAGRVDTQYF.

There are many counts of this clonotype. The rearrangement uses TRBV7-2 and TRBJ2-7, with D perhaps assigned TRBD1 or TRBD2 (5 bases each). The CDR3 loop spans 13 amino acids. V was pared by 5 bases and J by 3 bases, with 11 bases between. CDR1 SGHTA and CDR2 FQGNSA come from the germline V gene. The CDR3 here is CASSTRDGYEQYF. DNA of the CDR3: TGTGCCAGCAGCACCCGGGACGGCTACGAGCAGTACTTC.

The sample holds a few counts of this clonotype. The chain joins TRBV4-2 to TRBJ2-7; perhaps TRBD2 as D (5 bases). From germline, CDR1 is LGHNA and CDR2 YNFKEQ. V gave up 3 bases and J gave up 0 bases, with 9 bases separating them. This CDR3 is 14 amino acids long. CDR3 DNA sequence: TGTGCCAGCAGCCATGGACGGGACTCCTACGAGCAGTACTTC. The encoded protein is CASSHGRDSYEQYF.

The chain employs TRBV6-5 and TRBJ2-1; D gene unclear. Germline loops: CDR1 MNHEY, CDR2 SVGAGI. The CDR3 totals 12 residues. V was clipped by 5 bases and J by 7 bases, with 9 bases between them. CDR3 region: CASSALQNEQFF. The CDR3 nucleotides read TGTGCCAGCAGTGCCCTCCAGAATGAGCAGTTCTTC.

The rearrangement uses TRBV4-1 and TRBJ1-1; D is uncertain. Per the germline V gene, CDR1 is MGHRA and CDR2 is YSYEKL. The CDR3 contains 16 residues. The V end lost 5 bases, the J end lost 1 base, and 17 bases lay between the germline ends. This CDR3 is CASSEMPGPGNTEAFF. Written as DNA, the CDR3 is TGCGCCAGCAGCGAAATGCCCGGGCCAGGGAACACTGAAGCTTTCTTT.

The J gene is TRBJ2-7, the V gene TRBV28; unclear D gene. CDR3 length: 15 amino acids. V was cut by 2 bases and J by 2 bases, with 13 bases left in between. Germline lookup yields CDR1 MDHEN and CDR2 SYDVKM. This chain's CDR3 is CASSLDLTSAYEQYF. CDR3 DNA: TGTGCCAGCAGTTTAGATTTGACTTCTGCCTACGAGCAGTACTTC.

This clonotype has only a few counts. The chain joins TRBV7-2 to TRBJ2-5, with a tentative D call TRBD1 (6 bases). The CDR3 has 15 residues. Germline CDR1 reads SGHTA; CDR2 reads FQGNSA. V lost 0 bases to trimming and J lost 0 bases, with 8 bases between them. The CDR3 DNA reads as TGTGCCAGCAGCTTAGCGGGACACTACCAAGAGACCCAGTACTTC. It translates to CASSLAGHYQETQYF. Looking up the rest from reference TRBV7-2 and TRBJ2-5 gives the full variable domain: GAGVSQSPSNKVTEKGKDVELRCDPISGHTALYWYRQSLGQGLEFLIYFQGNSAPDKSGLPSDRFSAERTGGSVSTLTIQRTQQEDSAVYLCASSLAGHYQETQYFGPGTRLLVL.

This clonotype was detected many times. The genes are TRBV6-1 and TRBJ2-7, with 9 bases aligning to TRBD1. V was pared by 6 bases and J by 3 bases, with 9 bases of the junction left unmatched. This CDR3 contains 15 residues. Looked up from germline, CDR1 is MNHNS and CDR2 is SASEGT. The CDR3 is CASRLTGGDYYEQYF. CDR3 DNA: TGTGCCAGCAGGCTTACAGGGGGCGATTACTACGAGCAGTACTTC.

CDR3 nucleotides: TGCGCCAGCAGCTTGTTGGCTAGCGGGGCAGATACGCAGTATTTT. It yields the protein CASSLLASGADTQYF. The rearrangement links TRBV5-1 to TRBJ2-3, with TRBD2 matching over 9 bases. V lost 1 base to trimming and J lost 4 bases; unmatched junction nucleotides: 4. The CDR3 is made up of 15 amino acids. In germline, CDR1 is SGHRS, CDR2 YFSETQ. Full variable domain (outside the CDR3, taken from reference TRBV5-1 and TRBJ2-3): KAGVTQTPRYLIKTRGQQVTLSCSPISGHRSVSWYQQTPGQGLQFLFEYFSETQRNKGNFPGRFSGRQFSNSRSEMNVSTLELGDSALYLCASSLLASGADTQYFGPGTRLTVL.

This chain uses TRBV24-1 with TRBJ2-5, with TRBD1 identical over 7 bases. J gave up 4 bases and V 4 bases, and 11 bases lay outside the gene matches. The CDR3 loop spans 16 amino acids. Germline V lookup: CDR1 KGHDR, CDR2 SFDVKD. CDR3 sequence: CATSDPRTGKGETQYF. The CDR3, as DNA: TGTGCCACCAGTGACCCCCGGACAGGAAAGGGAGAGACCCAGTACTTC.

Many counts were recorded for this clonotype. J is TRBJ2-1 and V is TRBV7-2, with TRBD2 matching 8 bases. In germline, CDR1 is SGHTA, CDR2 FQGNSA. V dropped 0 bases and J dropped 6; count of bases not matched to a gene: 7. The CDR3 spans 16 residues. The CDR3 reads CASSLASQRERNEQFF. CDR3 coding DNA: TGTGCCAGCAGCTTAGCGTCCCAGCGGGAGCGCAATGAGCAGTTCTTC. Supplemented by reference TRBV7-2 and TRBJ2-1, the full variable domain reads GAGVSQSPSNKVTEKGKDVELRCDPISGHTALYWYRQSLGQGLEFLIYFQGNSAPDKSGLPSDRFSAERTGGSVSTLTIQRTQQEDSAVYLCASSLASQRERNEQFFGPGTRLTVL.

This clonotype was observed a handful of times. This chain links TRBV20-1 with TRBJ2-7; TRBD2 is a possible D gene (6 bases). The CDR3 extends over 15 amino acids. Germline CDR1 reads DFQATT; CDR2 reads SNEGSKA (reference sequence). Between the trimmed V and J ends, which lost 5 bases and 7 bases, there was a span of 24 bases. CDR3 sequence (DNA): TGCAGTGCTCTCACACCGGGACTCCAAATGGGGGAGCAGTACTTC. Protein sequence: CSALTPGLQMGEQYF.

This clonotype was detected a few times. The CDR3 DNA reads as TGTGCCAGCTCACCTCGGCGAGCCGAAGTCTACGAGCAGTACTTC. This translates into CASSPRRAEVYEQYF. The chain uses TRBV18 and TRBJ2-7; no clear D gene. The CDR3 loop spans 15 amino acids. Deletions cut 3 bases from V and 3 bases from J, with 15 bases between. Germline values: CDR1 KGHSH, CDR2 LQKENI.

This clonotype has more than one count but fewer than ten. The junction departs from germline at one end; a sequencing error may be responsible. The chain uses TRBV28 and TRBJ1-2, with 8 bases lining up with TRBD1. Germline V gene sequence: CDR1 MDHEN, CDR2 SYDVKM. The CDR3 extends over 12 amino acids. CDR3 protein: CASSWIGQGTVF. CDR3 bases: TGTGCCAGCAGTTGGATCGGACAGGGTACCGTCTTC.

This clonotype was detected many times. The V gene is TRBV12-3 or TRBV12-4, the J gene TRBJ2-2; possibly TRBD1 or TRBD2 for D (6 bases each). V was cut by 9 bases and J by 5 bases, with 16 bases left in between. The CDR3 runs to 14 residues. This CDR3 reads CASGGGRWTGELFF. The CDR3, as DNA: TGTGCCAGTGGAGGGGGGCGGTGGACCGGGGAGCTGTTTTTT.